These T cell receptor beta chains were read from a single sample in a study of T cell responses to AZD1222 COVID-19 vaccine. Libraries were prepared by immunoSEQ multiplex PCR; TCRdb keeps only in-frame clonotypes and omits some of them. The table has 120,000 to 150,000 clones, approximately 90% seen once. Sequences were derived from peripheral blood, sampled 28 days after the second AZD1222 dose. Receptors were obtained from an adult who received the AZD1222 COVID-19 vaccine. The CDR3 runs from the conserved cysteine through the conserved F or W. Fields, in order: J gene, clone size, D gene, V gene, CDR3 DNA, CDR3 protein. The D gene is left open where the match is weak. Some rows mark clone size as missing; the rest say once, few, many or name a class of expanded clone.

TRBJ1-6 once - TRBV27 TGTGCCAGCAGTTACAGGGCCCATAATAATTCACCCCTCCACTTT CASSYRAHNNSPLHF
TRBJ2-3 - - TRBV28 TGTGCCAGCAGTTTATTCGCGGTAGGGGCTTCGGATACGCAGTATTTT CASSLFAVGASDTQYF
TRBJ2-5 - - TRBV19 TGTGCCAGTAGCCCCTGGTCAGAACAAGAGACCCAGTACTTC CASSPWSEQETQYF
TRBJ2-7 - TRBD1 TRBV7-8 TGTGCCAGCAGCCTACAGGGGCACGAGCAGTACTTC CASSLQGHEQYF
TRBJ2-1 - - TRBV5-1 TGCGCCAGCAGCCAGGGGACCCTCCCGGGGGAGCAGTTCTTC CASSQGTLPGEQFF
TRBJ2-2 - TRBD2 TRBV18 TGTGCCAGCTCACCACCGGGAATAGCGGGGATCACCGGGGAGCTGTTTTTT CASSPPGIAGITGELFF
TRBJ2-1 - TRBD2 TRBV9 TGTGCCAGCAGCGTATGGTCTAGCGGGCTTAGCTCCTACAATGAGCAGTTCTTC CASSVWSSGLSSYNEQFF
TRBJ2-1 - TRBD2 TRBV6-2/TRBV6-3 TGTGCCAGCAGTTATACCAGCGGGAGAGGCTACAATGAGCAGTTCTTC CASSYTSGRGYNEQFF
TRBJ1-1 - - TRBV5-5 TGTGCCAGCAGCCCCAATAATATGAACACTGAAGCTTTCTTT CASSPNNMNTEAFF
TRBJ1-6 once - TRBV25-1 TGTGCCAGCAGTGAATATGGGGGGCAGTATTCACCCCTCCACTTT CASSEYGGQYSPLHF
TRBJ1-2 - - TRBV7-2 TGTGCCAGCAGCCCGCGACGGGCGACCGACCGTGGCTACACCTTC CASSPRRATDRGYTF
TRBJ2-3 - TRBD1 TRBV28 TGTGCCAGCAGGCTGGGAGCGGGACAGGGGGCAACAGATACGCAGTATTTT CASRLGAGQGATDTQYF
TRBJ1-1 - TRBD1 TRBV5-5 TGTGCCAGCAGCCCGGACAGGGCTGCTTTCTTT CASSPDRAAFF
TRBJ1-1 - - TRBV7-8 TGTGCCAGCAGCTTAGCGGAAGACCTCAACCGGGACACTGAAGCTTTCTTT CASSLAEDLNRDTEAFF
TRBJ1-2 - - TRBV5-6 TGTGCCAGCAGCTCAAAACAGGGTATGAGCTATGGCTACACCTTC CASSSKQGMSYGYTF
TRBJ2-1 once TRBD1 TRBV4-3 TGCGCCAGCTCAGATGCAGGGGGCTACGATGAGCAGTTCTTC CASSDAGGYDEQFF
TRBJ2-7 - - TRBV10-3 TGTGCCATCAGTGAATCGCAGGGTGGCTACGAGCAGTACTTC CAISESQGGYEQYF
TRBJ2-3 few - TRBV18 TGTGCCAGCTCTTCCGGGCTGGCGGGAACTACAGATACGCAGTATTTT CASSSGLAGTTDTQYF
TRBJ2-1 - - TRBV19 TGTGCCAGTAGTATCCGCCGCAATGAGCAGTTCTTC CASSIRRNEQFF
TRBJ2-1 - TRBD2 TRBV4-1 TGCGCCAGCAGCCCAGTGTTACCGGGACTAGCGACCCATGAGCAGTTCTTC CASSPVLPGLATHEQFF
TRBJ1-1 - TRBD1 TRBV4-1 TGCGCCAGCAGCCATTTCTACCGGGACAGGGACACTGAAGCTTTCTTT CASSHFYRDRDTEAFF
TRBJ2-1 - TRBD2 TRBV15 TGTGCCACCAGCTTAGGGACTAGCGGGGTCTACAATGAGCAGTTCTTC CATSLGTSGVYNEQFF
TRBJ1-3 - - TRBV30 TGTGCCTGGAGTGTAGCCGGGGGGCCCTTCTCTGGAAACACCATATATTTT CAWSVAGGPFSGNTIYF
TRBJ1-1 - - TRBV30 TGTGCCTGGAGTGTACCCATCTCCGTGCCTTTGAACACTGAAGCTTTCTTT CAWSVPISVPLNTEAFF
TRBJ1-2 - - TRBV12-3/TRBV12-4 TGTGCCAGCAGTCATTATGGCTACACCTTC CASSHYGYTF
TRBJ1-4 - TRBD1 TRBV5-5 TGTGCCAGCAGCCCTGGACCGGGACAGGTTGGTGAAAAACTGTTTTTT CASSPGPGQVGEKLFF
TRBJ1-1 - - TRBV9 TGTGCCAGCAGCCCCAGAGTCAAGTTGAACACTGAAGCTTTCTTT CASSPRVKLNTEAFF